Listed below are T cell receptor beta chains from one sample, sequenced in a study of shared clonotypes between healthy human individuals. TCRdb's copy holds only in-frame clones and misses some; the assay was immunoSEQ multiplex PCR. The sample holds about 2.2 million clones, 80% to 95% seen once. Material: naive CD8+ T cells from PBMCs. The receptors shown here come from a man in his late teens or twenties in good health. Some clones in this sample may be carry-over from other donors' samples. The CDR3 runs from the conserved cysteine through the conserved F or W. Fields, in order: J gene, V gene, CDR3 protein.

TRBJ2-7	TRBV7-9	CASSLVSIPYEQYF
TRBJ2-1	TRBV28	CASSFPWGDNEQFF
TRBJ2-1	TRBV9	CASSASGRDEQFF
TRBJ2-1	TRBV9	CASSVEQGHDEQFF
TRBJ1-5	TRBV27	CASSWGVSNQPQHF
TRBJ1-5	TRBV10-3	CATRETRGNQPQHF
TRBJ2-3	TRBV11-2	CASSPLGASSTDTQYF
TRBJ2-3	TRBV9	CASSFRQGTDTQYF
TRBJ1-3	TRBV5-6	CASSLLRSYSGNTIYF
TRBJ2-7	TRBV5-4	CASSGTGTGSYEQYF
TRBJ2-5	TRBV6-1	CASSVGGRSGETQYF
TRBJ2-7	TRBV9	CASSEGDASPYEQYF
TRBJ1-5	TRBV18	CASSDGTAGQPQHF
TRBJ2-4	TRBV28	CASSLNGRAKNIQYF
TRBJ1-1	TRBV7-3	CASSLAGGNTEAFF
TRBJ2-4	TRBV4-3	CASSHFPGKNIQYF
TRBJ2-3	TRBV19	CASSPEREATDTQYF
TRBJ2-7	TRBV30	CALRRGGPSYEQYF
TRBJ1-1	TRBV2	CASSDGGENTEAFF
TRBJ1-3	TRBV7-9	CASSFVSGNTIYF
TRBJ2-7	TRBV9	CASSVTGTFTYEQYF
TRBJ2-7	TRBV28	CASTWTGTRREQYF
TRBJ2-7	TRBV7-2	CASSSVPVEQYF
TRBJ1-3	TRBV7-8	CASSSGTGTGNTIYF
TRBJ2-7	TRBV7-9	CASSADPVLASYEQYF
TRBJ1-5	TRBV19	CASSTLLWGGGNQPQHF
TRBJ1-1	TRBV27	CASSVLAGPPGEAFF
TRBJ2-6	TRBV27	CASSLWGDSGANVLTF
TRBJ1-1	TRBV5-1	CASSLGRGNTEAFF
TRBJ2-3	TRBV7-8	CASSATSGRTSTDTQYF
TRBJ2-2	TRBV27	CASSPSSANTGELFF
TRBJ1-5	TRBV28	CASSSGQYSNQPQHF
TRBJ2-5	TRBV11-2	CASSFNRVQETQYF
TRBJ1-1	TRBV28	CASSLVRGLNTEAFF
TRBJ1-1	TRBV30	CAWSVRGLSEAFF
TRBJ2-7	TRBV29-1	CSVVLAGSYEQYF
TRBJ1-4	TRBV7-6	CASSLSLDEKLFF
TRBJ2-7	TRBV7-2	CASSLLAGDEQYF
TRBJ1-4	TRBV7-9	CASSYGGNEKLFF
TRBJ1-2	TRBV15	CATSRVFARRDTGYGYTF
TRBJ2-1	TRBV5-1	CASSPRTGRNEQFF
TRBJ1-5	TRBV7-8	CASSPPPPNLQPQHF
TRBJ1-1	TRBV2	CASSDRGSYTEAFF
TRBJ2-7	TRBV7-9	CASSLKGGYEQYF
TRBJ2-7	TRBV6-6	CASNIDRVNEQYF
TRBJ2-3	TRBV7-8	CASSALRSRDTQYF
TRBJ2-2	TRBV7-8	CASSFGREGYTGELFF
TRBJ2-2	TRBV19	CASSIDQRGAGELFF
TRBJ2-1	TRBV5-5	CASGSSYNEQFF
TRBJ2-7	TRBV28	CASSLSGLTYEQYF
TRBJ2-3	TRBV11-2	CASSRGADTQYF
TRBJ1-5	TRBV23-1	CASSTRRSGVRVSNQPQHF